This T cell receptor (beta chain) appears in the sequencing data of a study of T cells in Graves' hyperthyroidism and ophthalmopathy. There are 12 residues in the CDR3. The V end was cut by 5 bases, the J end by 6 bases, with 7 bases between. Germline CDR1 is LGHDT and CDR2 is YNNKEL (reference sequence). Findings of the study overall: By a 13 V-J model, ophthalmopathy was set apart from stable hyperthyroidism. Ophthalmopathy prediction by the model preceded onset by a median roughly 6.3 months. Blood held most thyroid clonotypes expanded above 0.001 frequency.

Using less than 12 ml of fresh peripheral blood, PBMCs were prepared. This clonotype has ten or more counts. As yet, its antigen is unknown. Amplification of TCR beta CDR3 regions used RNA as the template. The TCR CDR3 first-round RT-PCR relied on the HTBI primer set. MiXCR, run by TCRdb on the multiplex PCR reads, gives a single entry per CDR3 protein. This table holds 250,000 to 300,000 distinct CDR3 sequences, about 14% found once. The V and J genes are TRBV3-1 and TRBJ2-2; possible D gene TRBD1, 6 bases. Sequencing was carried out using blood. The receptor comes from a woman in her 30s with Graves' hyperthyroidism that later progressed to Graves' ophthalmopathy. This CDR3 reads CASSYRAGELFF. The CDR3 DNA sequence: TGTGCCAGCAGCTACAGGGCCGGGGAGCTGTTTTTT.